This entry lists 11 T cell receptor beta chains sequenced from one sample in a study of blood T cell repertoires in COVID-19. Data came from immunoSEQ multiplex PCR; TCRdb stores just in-frame clones and leaves some out. The sample records about 80,000 clones, 78% being singletons. Sequencing was performed on peripheral blood. These receptors were obtained from a human donor in a cohort sampled during active COVID-19.

This chain connects TRBV7-2 to TRBJ1-2; a possible D gene is TRBD1 (6 bases). Per germline, CDR1 SGHTA and CDR2 FQGNSA. The CDR3 covers 14 residues. Trimming took 5 bases from V and 7 from J, leaving 17 bases between them. The CDR3 reads CASSAWGGAGGYTF. CDR3 DNA: TGTGCCAGCAGCGCCTGGGGGGGCGCGGGTGGCTACACCTTC.

This rearrangement joins TRBV9 to TRBJ1-1, with 8 bases aligning to TRBD1. V shed 3 bases and J 1 base; nucleotides not matched to a gene: 11. CDR1 SGDLS and CDR2 YYNGEE come from the germline V gene. The CDR3 sequence is 17 residues long. The chain's CDR3 is CASSARQPTGGNTEAFF. The CDR3 DNA reads as TGTGCCAGCAGCGCCCGACAGCCTACAGGGGGGAACACTGAAGCTTTCTTT.

V usage is TRBV11-2 and J usage is TRBJ1-1; D unclear. The germline CDR1 and CDR2 sequences are SGHAT and FQNNGV. The CDR3 has 14 residues. Trimming pared 5 bases from V and 8 bases from J, leaving 18 bases between. CDR3 in DNA: TGTGCCAGCAGCCCCCCAAACAGAATAGAAGAAGCTTTCTTT. This codes for CASSPPNRIEEAFF.

The chain links TRBV3-1 (or the pseudogene TRBV3-2) to TRBJ1-1; 8 bases line up with TRBD1. V was clipped by 5 bases and J by 9 bases; unmatched bases: 11. Germline CDR1 LGHDT, CDR2 YNNKEL (reference sequence). The length of the CDR3 is 14 residues. The CDR3 spells CASSSLIRDRKAFF. CDR3 DNA: TGTGCCAGCAGCTCCCTGATCCGGGACAGGAAAGCTTTCTTT.

This clone was detected only a few times. The chain combines TRBV7-2 with TRBJ1-5; tentatively, D is TRBD1 (5 bases). The V end lost 6 bases, the J end lost 2 bases, and 11 bases lay between the germline ends. The CDR3 consists of 14 residues. Germline V lookup: CDR1 SGHTA, CDR2 FQGNSA. For the CDR3, the DNA is TGTGCCAGCAGAGTTGGGGGGGGCAATCAGCCCCAGCATTTT. This codes for CASRVGGGNQPQHF.

This clone was seen just once. The rearrangement links TRBV2 to TRBJ2-7; 8 bases match TRBD2. The V gene's germline CDR1 is SNHLY and CDR2 FYNNEI. This CDR3 is 15 amino acids long. Trimming removed 7 bases from V and 0 bases from J; junction bases left unmatched: 8. CDR3 in DNA: TGTGCCAGCAAATCGGGGGGGTCTCCCTCCTACGAGCAGTACTTC. It translates to CASKSGGSPSYEQYF. The variable domain in full, completed from reference TRBV2 and TRBJ2-7, reads EPEVTQTPSHQVTQMGQEVILRCVPISNHLYFYWYRQILGQKVEFLVSFYNNEISEKSEIFDDQFSVERPDGSNFTLKIRSTKLEDSAMYFCASKSGGSPSYEQYFGPGTRLTVT.

In this sample, this clone turned up once. The gene calls are TRBV4-1 and TRBJ2-6, with TRBD1 matching over 8 bases. Germline values: CDR1 MGHRA, CDR2 YSYEKL. J lost 1 base, V lost 1 base, and 9 bases had no gene match. The CDR3 loop spans 19 amino acids. Here the CDR3 reads CASSQVQGAVGSGANVLTF. CDR3 bases: TGCGCCAGCAGCCAAGTGCAGGGGGCGGTAGGGTCTGGGGCCAACGTCCTGACTTTC.

This clone has a handful of counts. This chain uses TRBV7-9 with TRBJ1-5; D uncertain. V lost 1 base and J 0 bases, leaving 10 bases between the germline ends. The CDR3 covers 16 residues. Germline V gene lookup returns CDR1 SEHNR and CDR2 FQNEAQ (reference sequence). CDR3 bases: TGTGCCAGCAGCTTAGAGGCGGAACATAGCAATCAGCCCCAGCATTTT. Protein sequence: CASSLEAEHSNQPQHF.

V is TRBV7-2 and J is TRBJ1-3; D not certain. Germline V gives CDR1 SGHTA, CDR2 FQGNSA. This CDR3 is 18 amino acids long. V lost 4 bases and J lost 0, with 19 bases in between. CDR3 nucleotides: TGTGCCAGCAGCTGGTACCTTGCGACCGGGGTCTCTGGAAACACCATATATTTT. This translates into CASSWYLATGVSGNTIYF. Drawing the rest from reference TRBV7-2 and TRBJ1-3, the complete variable domain is GAGVSQSPSNKVTEKGKDVELRCDPISGHTALYWYRQSLGQGLEFLIYFQGNSAPDKSGLPSDRFSAERTGGSVSTLTIQRTQQEDSAVYLCASSWYLATGVSGNTIYFGEGSWLTVV.

The chain couples TRBV12-3 or TRBV12-4 to TRBJ1-1; 7 positions agree with TRBD1. The CDR3 runs to 11 residues. The V gene end was trimmed by 6 bases and the J gene end by 6 bases; junction bases not matched to a gene: 1. The CDR3 bases are TGTGCCAGCAGCCAGGGGGCTGAAGCTTTCTTT. Its translation is CASSQGAEAFF.

This clone has more than one count but fewer than ten. The chain has TRBV19 and TRBJ1-2, with 8 bases that match TRBD1. Germline V gives CDR1 LNHDA, CDR2 SQIVND (reference sequence). CDR3 size: 15 residues. J was trimmed by 5 bases and V by 6 bases; bases with no gene match: 11. CDR3 nucleotides: TGTGCCAGTAGGACGACAGGGGTCGGTCCTTATGGCTACACCTTC. This gives the protein CASRTTGVGPYGYTF.